Below are 12 T cell receptor beta chains sequenced from a single sample in a study of T cells in women clearing cervical HPV infection. TCRdb keeps only in-frame clones here, not all; method: immunoSEQ multiplex PCR. This repertoire includes around 44,000 clones. The sequenced sample consisted of blood buffy coat. The receptors originated from a woman aged 18 to 75 with a cervical HPV16 infection that either progressed to CIN3+ or cleared (not recorded which).

As for this clone: Coverage ceases 3 residues before the CDR3 finishes, and the germline J gene fills in the end. The rearrangement links TRBV7-9 to TRBJ1-4; no firm D call. CDR3 length equals 12 residues. Per the germline V gene, CDR1 is SEHNR and CDR2 is FQNEAQ (reference sequence). The sequenced CDR3 bases are TGTGCCAGCAGCACCTCTGGGCGCGAA. Translating gives CASSTSGRE. The CDR3 as a whole reads CASSTSGRELFF.

In regard to this clone: With the read ending 3 residues before the CDR3 end, the germline J gene is used to fill in that end. The chain uses TRBV18 and TRBJ1-3; TRBD1 might be the D (5 bases). There are 15 residues in the CDR3. Looked up from germline, CDR1 is KGHSH and CDR2 is LQKENI. The germline V and J ends were trimmed by 3 bases and 3 bases, with 12 bases remaining between them. CDR3 residues: CASSPTAGLGNTIYF. CDR3 bases read: TGTGCCAGCTCACCGACCGCGGGGCTTGGAAACACC.

To note about this clone: The read halts 3 residues ahead of the CDR3 end, with the missing end drawn from the germline J gene. V is TRBV4-2 and J is TRBJ1-2, with D perhaps TRBD1 (6 bases). The CDR3 is 15 residues long. The germline V and J ends were trimmed by 1 base and 4 bases, with 13 bases remaining between them. Germline V lookup: CDR1 LGHNA, CDR2 YNFKEQ. CDR3: CASSQVKADSYGYTF. CDR3 DNA, as far as it was read: TGTGCCAGCAGCCAAGTTAAAGCGGACAGCTATGGC.

Remarks on this clone: The read ends 3 residues shy of where the CDR3 ends; the end is completed using the germline J gene. The rearrangement uses TRBV5-1 and TRBJ2-2; D unresolved. The CDR3 covers 15 residues. The germline CDR1 and CDR2 sequences are SGHRS and YFSETQ. With 0 bases removed from V and 2 bases from J, the gap between germline ends came to 8 bases. The CDR3 DNA, read in part, is TGCGCCAGCAGCTTGGAAGGTCACAACACCGGGGAG. Translating it yields CASSLEGHNTGE. The whole CDR3 region reads CASSLEGHNTGELFF. The full variable domain, in which reference TRBV5-1 and TRBJ2-2 provide the parts outside the CDR3, is KAGVTQTPRYLIKTRGQQVTLSCSPISGHRSVSWYQQTPGQGLQFLFEYFSETQRNKGNFPGRFSGRQFSNSRSEMNVSTLELGDSALYLCASSLEGHNTGELFFGEGSRLTVL.

Regarding this clone: The DNA ends 3 residues before the CDR3 does, and the rest of the CDR3 is filled in from the germline J gene. This chain uses TRBV19 with TRBJ2-3; the match to TRBD1 covers 7 bases. With 5 bases clipped from V and 6 bases from J, the junction kept 11 bases outside the gene matches. This CDR3 region has 15 residues. Germline CDR1 reads LNHDA; CDR2 reads SQIVND (reference sequence). The sequenced CDR3 bases are TGTGCCAGTAGTCCGACAGGGAGTCCCAGGGATACG. Encoded protein: CASSPTGSPRDT. The full CDR3 protein reads CASSPTGSPRDTQYF.

As concerns this clone: The CDR3 end is not reached by the read, which stops 3 residues before it; the germline J gene fills it in. This chain uses TRBV2 with TRBJ2-2, with 8 bases identical to TRBD1. Germline V gene data show CDR1 as SNHLY and CDR2 as FYNNEI. The V and J ends lost 4 bases and 3 bases, in that order; junction bases with no gene match: 4. The CDR3 runs 15 residues. The CDR3 loop is CASSGHRGDTGELFF. The DNA read from the CDR3 is TGTGCCAGCAGTGGACACAGGGGGGACACCGGGGAG.

About this clone itself: The read stops 3 residues short of the end of the CDR3; the missing end is completed from the germline J gene. The chain carries TRBV14 and TRBJ2-3; D remains ambiguous. V gave up 2 bases and J gave up 2 bases, with 5 bases separating them. The CDR3 is made up of 13 amino acids. Germline CDR1 and CDR2: SGHDN and FVKESK. Here the CDR3 reads CASSQRLTDTQYF. CDR3 DNA (partial): TGTGCCAGCAGCCAACGTCTCACAGATACG.

A word on this clone: Read coverage stops 3 residues before the CDR3 terminus; the germline J gene supplies the remainder. This rearrangement joins TRBV11-2 to TRBJ2-7, with TRBD2 identical over 7 bases. The CDR3 extends over 15 amino acids. Germline CDR1 reads SGHAT; CDR2 reads FQNNGV. Germline trimming cut 0 bases from V and 4 bases from J; bases unmatched to any gene: 6. The sequenced CDR3 bases are TGTGCCAGCAGCTTAGATCTGGGCGGGAGATACGAG. This gives the protein CASSLDLGGRYE. The complete CDR3 sequence is CASSLDLGGRYEQYF.

Concerning this clone itself: The DNA ends 3 residues before the CDR3 does, and the rest of the CDR3 is filled in from the germline J gene. This chain connects TRBV24-1 to TRBJ2-7, with 9 nucleotides matching TRBD1. Germline V CDR1 and CDR2: KGHDR, SFDVKD. The CDR3 covers 14 residues. The trim removed 9 bases at V and 3 bases at J, leaving 8 bases unmatched. CDR3 sequence reads: CATQDRGDFYEQYF. Incomplete CDR3 DNA: TGTGCCACCCAGGACAGGGGAGACTTCTACGAG.

Details on this clone: The read is 3 residues too short to cover the CDR3 end, so that end is filled in from the germline J gene. V usage is TRBV5-1 and J usage is TRBJ1-1; tentatively, D is TRBD1 (5 bases). The CDR3 extends over 17 amino acids. Germline V gene sequence: CDR1 SGHRS, CDR2 YFSETQ. V was clipped by 0 bases and J by 4 bases, with 19 bases between them. CDR3 amino acids: CASSLVAGSIVGTEAFF. The part of the CDR3 DNA that was read is TGCGCCAGCAGCTTGGTAGCAGGGTCGATAGTGGGCACTGAA.

A remark on this clone: The CDR3 end is not reached by the read, which stops 3 residues before it; the germline J gene fills it in. This chain joins TRBV3-1 (or the pseudogene TRBV3-2) and TRBJ2-3, with 8 bases aligning to TRBD1. The V and J ends lost 4 bases and 0 bases, in that order; junction bases with no gene match: 12. This CDR3 comprises 18 residues. The germline V gene has CDR1 LGHDT and CDR2 YNNKEL (reference sequence). This CDR3 is CASSPRLRDRSSTDTQYF. CDR3 DNA, as far as it was read: TGTGCCAGCAGCCCCCGGCTTAGGGACAGGTCTAGCACAGATACG.

Notes on this clone: Read coverage stops 3 residues before the CDR3 terminus; the germline J gene supplies the remainder. The J gene is TRBJ2-7, the V gene TRBV5-5; 8 nucleotides agree with TRBD2. From germline, CDR1 is SGHKS and CDR2 YYEKEE (reference sequence). J was trimmed by 6 bases and V by 2 bases; bases with no gene match: 7. The CDR3 is made up of 14 amino acids. The CDR3 region is CASSFLPTSVEQYF. The CDR3 bases that were read are TGTGCCAGCAGCTTTCTTCCGACTAGCGTCGAG.